A selection of T cell receptor beta chains follows, all from one sample in a study. The protocol was immunoSEQ multiplex PCR, while the TCRdb copy is restricted to in-frame clones and leaves out a portion. The table lists around 50,000 clones, approximately 95% of them singletons. Sample: PBMCs. These receptors all come from a man between 40 and 49 years old with rheumatoid arthritis. The CDR3 runs from the conserved cysteine through the conserved F or W. A D gene is named only where the DNA matches it firmly. Size values are once, few and many counts, or a class for expanded clones, and some rows have none.

.	TRBV19	.	TRBJ2-5	TGTGCCAGTAGTATAGATCGTTTCGGGGCCCAGTACTTC	CASSIDRFGAQYF
.	TRBV14	once	TRBJ1-4	TGTGCCAGCAGCCAGTATAGAGATAATGAAAAACTGTTTTTT	CASSQYRDNEKLFF
.	TRBV18	.	TRBJ1-2	TGTGCCAGCTCATCCCGGGACAAGGAAGGCTACACCTTC	CASSSRDKEGYTF
TRBD2	TRBV5-1	.	TRBJ2-3	TGCGCCAGCAGCTCGGGACTAGCGGCCGGTAGGGATACGCAGTATTTT	CASSSGLAAGRDTQYF
TRBD1	TRBV10-3	.	TRBJ1-1	TGTGCCATCACCAGGGACAGGGTCACTGAAGCTTTCTTT	CAITRDRVTEAFF
TRBD1	TRBV24-1	.	TRBJ2-1	TGTGCCACCAGTGATAAACGGGACAGGGGGTCGTCCTACAATGAGCAGTTCTTC	CATSDKRDRGSSYNEQFF
.	TRBV27	.	TRBJ1-1	TGTGCCAGCAGCTCCTCTATGTTGAACACTGAAGCTTTCTTT	CASSSSMLNTEAFF
TRBD2	TRBV3-1/TRBV3-2	.	TRBJ2-7	TGTGCCAGCAGCCAAGACCCGGGGGGGACCTACGAGCAGTACTTC	CASSQDPGGTYEQYF
TRBD1	TRBV10-3	.	TRBJ1-2	TGTGCCATCACCGCAACAGGGGAGGGTGGCTACACCTTC	CAITATGEGGYTF
.	TRBV7-2	.	TRBJ2-2	TGTGCCAGCAGGAGACAGGTTCAGAACACCGGGGAGCTGTTTTTT	CASRRQVQNTGELFF
TRBD1	TRBV4-2	.	TRBJ1-3	TGTGCCAGCAGCCAAGGCCAGGGGGCGGGAAACACCATATATTTT	CASSQGQGAGNTIYF
TRBD1	TRBV27	.	TRBJ2-7	TGTGCCAGCAGTCTAAGCTTCACAGGGGTCTCCTACGAGCAGTACTTC	CASSLSFTGVSYEQYF
.	TRBV9	.	TRBJ1-6	TGTGCCAGCAGACAGGATAGAAACGGTTCACCCCTCCACTTT	CASRQDRNGSPLHF
.	TRBV27	.	TRBJ1-2	TGTGCCAGCAGTTTAAGGAGTTACTATGGCTACACCTTC	CASSLRSYYGYTF
TRBD1	TRBV20-1	.	TRBJ2-5	TGCAGTGCTACAGGGGGAGAGACCCAGTACTTC	CSATGGETQYF
TRBD1	TRBV7-3	.	TRBJ2-3	TGTGCCAGCAGCTCCCCAGGGGGCCGCCAGTATTTT	CASSSPGGRQYF
.	TRBV2	.	TRBJ2-7	TGTGCCAGTCTCATGACAGGCGAGCAGTACTTC	CASLMTGEQYF
.	TRBV2	.	TRBJ2-2	TGTGCCAGCAGTGGGCTAGCGCCGAACACCGGGGAGCTGTTTTTT	CASSGLAPNTGELFF
.	TRBV12-3/TRBV12-4	once	TRBJ1-2	TGTGCCAGCAGTTTCGACAGGCGCTATGGCTACACCTTC	CASSFDRRYGYTF
.	TRBV7-8	.	TRBJ1-4	TGTGCCAGCAGCAGCCGGTCAACTAATGAAAAACTGTTTTTT	CASSSRSTNEKLFF
.	TRBV5-4	.	TRBJ2-2	TGTGCCAGCAGCACCCGGACCAGTAACACCGGGGAGCTGTTTTTT	CASSTRTSNTGELFF
TRBD1	TRBV5-5	.	TRBJ2-4	TGTGCCAGCAGCTTACAGGGGGCTAAAAACATTCAGTACTTC	CASSLQGAKNIQYF
.	TRBV7-9	.	TRBJ2-7	TGTGCCAGCAGAACCGTTGAGTGGGGCGAGCAGTACTTC	CASRTVEWGEQYF
.	TRBV7-8	.	TRBJ2-7	TGTGCCAGCAGCTATCAGGGGTTCGAGCAGTACTTC	CASSYQGFEQYF
TRBD1	TRBV7-8	.	TRBJ2-4	TGTGCCAGCAGCTCCGTGGACAGGGGGCTCGGCAAAAACATTCAGTACTTC	CASSSVDRGLGKNIQYF
TRBD2	TRBV14	.	TRBJ2-2	TGTGCCAGCAGCCAAGGTCGGACTAGCAGAATAACCGGGGAGCTGTTTTTT	CASSQGRTSRITGELFF